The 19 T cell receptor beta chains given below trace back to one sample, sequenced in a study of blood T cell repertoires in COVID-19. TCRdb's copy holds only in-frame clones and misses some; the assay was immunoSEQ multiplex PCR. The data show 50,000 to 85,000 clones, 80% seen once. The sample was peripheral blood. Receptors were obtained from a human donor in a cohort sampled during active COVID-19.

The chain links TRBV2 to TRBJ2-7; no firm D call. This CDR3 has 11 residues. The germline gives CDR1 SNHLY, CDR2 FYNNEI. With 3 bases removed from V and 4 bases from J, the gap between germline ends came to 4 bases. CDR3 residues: CASSDRYEQYF. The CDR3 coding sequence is TGTGCCAGCAGTGATCGGTACGAGCAGTACTTC.

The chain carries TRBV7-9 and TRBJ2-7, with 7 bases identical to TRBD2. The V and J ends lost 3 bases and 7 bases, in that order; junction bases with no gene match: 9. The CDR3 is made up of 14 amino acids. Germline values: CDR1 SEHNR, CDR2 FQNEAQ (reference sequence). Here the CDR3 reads CASSLGTTRWEQYF. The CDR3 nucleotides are TGTGCCAGCAGCTTGGGGACTACCCGCTGGGAGCAGTACTTC.

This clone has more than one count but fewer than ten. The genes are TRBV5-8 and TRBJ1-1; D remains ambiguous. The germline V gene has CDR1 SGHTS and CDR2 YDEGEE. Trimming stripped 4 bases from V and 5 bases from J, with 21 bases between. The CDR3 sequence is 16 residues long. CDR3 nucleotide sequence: TGTGCCAGCAGCAAACGCGGGGTATCGGTTGGGACTGAAGCTTTCTTT. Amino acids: CASSKRGVSVGTEAFF.

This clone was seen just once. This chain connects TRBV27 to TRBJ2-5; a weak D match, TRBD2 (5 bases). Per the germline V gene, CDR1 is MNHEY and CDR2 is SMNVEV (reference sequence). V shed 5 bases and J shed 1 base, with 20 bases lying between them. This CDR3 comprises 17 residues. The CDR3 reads CASSPIRLIIPQETQYF. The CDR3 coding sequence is TGTGCCAGCAGTCCCATTAGACTAATAATTCCCCAAGAGACCCAGTACTTC.

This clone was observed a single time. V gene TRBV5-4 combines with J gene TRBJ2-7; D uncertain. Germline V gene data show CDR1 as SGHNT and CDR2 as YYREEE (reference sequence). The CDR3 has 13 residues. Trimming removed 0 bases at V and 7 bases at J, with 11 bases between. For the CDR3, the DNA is TGTGCCAGCAGCTTGGCCGGTCAAAGAGAGCAGTACTTC. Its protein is CASSLAGQREQYF.

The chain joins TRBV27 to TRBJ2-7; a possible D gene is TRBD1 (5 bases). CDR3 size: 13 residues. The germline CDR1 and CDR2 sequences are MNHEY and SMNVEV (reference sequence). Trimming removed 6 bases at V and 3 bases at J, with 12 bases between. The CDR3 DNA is TGTGCCAGCAGCATAATAAGGGGCTACGAGCAGTACTTC. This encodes CASSIIRGYEQYF.

CDR3 DNA: TGTGCCAGCTCACCACCTTACCGAGGAGCGGGAGAGACCCAGTACTTC. It translates to CASSPPYRGAGETQYF. This chain connects TRBV18 to TRBJ2-5, with D possibly being TRBD2 (6 bases). This CDR3 is built from 16 residues. V was cut by 0 bases and J by 4 bases, with 15 bases left in between. CDR1 KGHSH and CDR2 LQKENI come from the germline V gene.

The DNA of the CDR3 is TGTGCCAGCAGCTCCCGGCAGGGGCGCGGGGCCAACGTCCTGACTTTC. It yields the protein CASSSRQGRGANVLTF. V and J are TRBV13 and TRBJ2-6; possibly TRBD1 for D (6 bases). Per germline, CDR1 PRHDT and CDR2 FYEKMQ (reference sequence). The CDR3 has 16 amino acids. V was clipped by 4 bases and J by 4 bases, with 14 bases between them.

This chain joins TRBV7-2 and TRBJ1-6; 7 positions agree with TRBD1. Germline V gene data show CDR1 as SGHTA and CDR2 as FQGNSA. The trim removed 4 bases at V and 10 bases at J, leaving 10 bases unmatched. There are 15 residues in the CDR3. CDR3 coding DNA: TGTGCCAGCAGCTCCCCCGGGGGACAGAGGTCACCCCTCCACTTT. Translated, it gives CASSSPGGQRSPLHF. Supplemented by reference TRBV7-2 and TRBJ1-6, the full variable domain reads GAGVSQSPSNKVTEKGKDVELRCDPISGHTALYWYRQSLGQGLEFLIYFQGNSAPDKSGLPSDRFSAERTGGSVSTLTIQRTQQEDSAVYLCASSSPGGQRSPLHFGNGTRLTVT.

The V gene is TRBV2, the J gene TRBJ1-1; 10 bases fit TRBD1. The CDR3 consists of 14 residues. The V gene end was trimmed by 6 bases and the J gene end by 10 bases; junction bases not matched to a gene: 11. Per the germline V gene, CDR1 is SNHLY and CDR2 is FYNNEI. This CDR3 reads CASRPGTGVVGAFF. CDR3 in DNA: TGTGCCAGCAGGCCGGGGACAGGGGTGGTTGGAGCTTTCTTT.

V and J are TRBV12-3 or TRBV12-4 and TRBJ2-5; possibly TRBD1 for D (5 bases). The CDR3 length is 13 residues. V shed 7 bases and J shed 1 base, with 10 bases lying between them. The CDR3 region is CASTVDSQETQYF. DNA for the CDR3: TGTGCCAGCACCGTCGACAGCCAAGAGACCCAGTACTTC.

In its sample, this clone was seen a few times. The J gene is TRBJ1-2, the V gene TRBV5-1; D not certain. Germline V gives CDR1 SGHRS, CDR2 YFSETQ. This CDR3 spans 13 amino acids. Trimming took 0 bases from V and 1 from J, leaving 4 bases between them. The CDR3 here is CASSLDNNYGYTF. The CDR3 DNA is TGCGCCAGCAGCTTGGACAATAACTATGGCTACACCTTC.

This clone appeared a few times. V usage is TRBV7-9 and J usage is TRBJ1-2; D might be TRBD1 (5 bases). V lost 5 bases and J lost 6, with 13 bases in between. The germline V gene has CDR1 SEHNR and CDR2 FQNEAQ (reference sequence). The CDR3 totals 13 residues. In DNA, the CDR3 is TGTGCCAGCAGCGCGGCCGGAGGGGATGGCTACACCTTC. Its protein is CASSAAGGDGYTF.

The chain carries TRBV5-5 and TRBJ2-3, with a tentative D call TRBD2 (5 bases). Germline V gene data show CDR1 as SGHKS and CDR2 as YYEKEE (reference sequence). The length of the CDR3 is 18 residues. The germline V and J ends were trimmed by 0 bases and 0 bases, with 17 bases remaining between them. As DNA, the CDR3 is TGTGCCAGCAGCTTGGGGGCCGGGGTTGGCGTGAGCACAGATACGCAGTATTTT. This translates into CASSLGAGVGVSTDTQYF.

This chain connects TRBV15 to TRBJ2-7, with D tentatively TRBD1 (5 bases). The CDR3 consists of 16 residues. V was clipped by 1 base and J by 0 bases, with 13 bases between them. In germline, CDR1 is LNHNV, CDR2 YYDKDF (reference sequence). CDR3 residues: CATSRVRNRPSYEQYF. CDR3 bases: TGTGCCACCAGCAGAGTTCGGAACAGGCCCTCCTACGAGCAGTACTTC.

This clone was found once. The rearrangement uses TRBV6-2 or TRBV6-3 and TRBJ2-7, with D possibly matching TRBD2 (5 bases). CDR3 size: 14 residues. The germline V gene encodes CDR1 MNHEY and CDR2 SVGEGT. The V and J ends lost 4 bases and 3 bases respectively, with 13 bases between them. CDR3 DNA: TGTGCCAGCAGTTCCGGGATTCAAAACTACGAGCAGTACTTC. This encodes CASSSGIQNYEQYF.

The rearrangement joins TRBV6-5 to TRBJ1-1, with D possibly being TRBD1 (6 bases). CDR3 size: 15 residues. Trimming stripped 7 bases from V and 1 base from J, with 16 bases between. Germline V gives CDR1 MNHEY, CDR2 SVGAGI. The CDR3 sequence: CASTTTGWENTEAFF. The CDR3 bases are TGTGCCAGCACTACCACAGGGTGGGAGAACACTGAAGCTTTCTTT.

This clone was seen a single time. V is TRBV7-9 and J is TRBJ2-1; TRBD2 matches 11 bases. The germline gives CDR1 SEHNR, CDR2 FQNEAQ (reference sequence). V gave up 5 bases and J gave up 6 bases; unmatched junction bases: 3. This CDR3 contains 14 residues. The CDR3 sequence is CASSVGLAGNEQFF. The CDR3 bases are TGTGCCAGCAGCGTCGGACTAGCGGGCAATGAGCAGTTCTTC.

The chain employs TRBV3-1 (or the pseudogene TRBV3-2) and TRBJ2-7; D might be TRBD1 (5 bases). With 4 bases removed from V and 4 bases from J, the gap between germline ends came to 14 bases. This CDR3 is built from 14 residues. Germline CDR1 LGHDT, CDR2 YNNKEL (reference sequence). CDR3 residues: CASSLNRTPYEQYF. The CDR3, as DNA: TGTGCCAGCAGCCTCAACAGGACGCCTTACGAGCAGTACTTC.